This T cell receptor beta chain was sequenced for a study of blood T cell repertoires in COVID-19. Study context: COVID-19 samples collected from the United States, Italy and Spain covered acute and convalescent phases. The analysed material was cDNA or gDNA that came from T cells, B-cell-depleted T cells, or PBMCs.

Trimming cost V 4 bases and J 2 bases; bases outside gene matches: 12. CDR1 is LGHDT, CDR2 YNNKEL, per germline (reference sequence). The CDR3 consists of 17 residues. Methods used by the authors: Estimates of nucleated cell counts were drawn from the amplification of reference gene primers. Clones were sequenced by immunoSEQ multiplex PCR, and TCRdb holds only the in-frame ones, with some missing. That table gives V, J and clone size, and the DNA gave D and trimming. The sample shows about 330,000 clones, approximately 87% of them seen only once. The gene calls are TRBV3-1 (or the pseudogene TRBV3-2) and TRBJ2-3; TRBD2 aligns across 7 bases. The source material was peripheral blood. The clonotype originates from a woman in her forties or fifties with active or convalescent COVID-19. Here the CDR3 reads CASSRRTREGHTDTQYF. CDR3 bases: TGTGCCAGCAGCCGTAGGACGAGGGAGGGCCACACAGATACGCAGTATTTT.